Given below is one T cell receptor (beta chain) in context. Its cognate antigen is unknown. CDR1 is LNHDA, CDR2 SQIVND, per germline (reference sequence). V was clipped by 2 bases and J by 4 bases, with 12 bases between them. CDR3 length: 14 amino acids. Genomic DNA per cell subset filled all wells of several immunoSEQ plates. Sequenced by immunoSEQ multiplex PCR; TCRdb stores in-frame clones only, minus some. The sample shows approximately 2.4 million clones, 95% of them seen only once. The sample belongs to a study of shared clonotypes between healthy human individuals. Study-level information: Plates per donor: three CD4 naive, three CD4 memory, two CD8 naive, one CD8 memory.

Overall study results and limits: The sharing of approximately 5.1% of naive CD4 clonotypes was seen across a handful of donors. The genetic and exposure-history diversity represented was limited by few donors.

The sequence was collected from a man younger than 35 in good health. J is TRBJ2-7 and V is TRBV19; tentative D call: TRBD1 (6 bases). Sequenced material: naive CD4+ T cells sorted from blood. Documented subset: CD45RA+ positively selected. CDR3: CASSISIGGYEQYF. Written as DNA, the CDR3 is TGTGCCAGTAGTATAAGTATAGGGGGATACGAGCAGTACTTC.